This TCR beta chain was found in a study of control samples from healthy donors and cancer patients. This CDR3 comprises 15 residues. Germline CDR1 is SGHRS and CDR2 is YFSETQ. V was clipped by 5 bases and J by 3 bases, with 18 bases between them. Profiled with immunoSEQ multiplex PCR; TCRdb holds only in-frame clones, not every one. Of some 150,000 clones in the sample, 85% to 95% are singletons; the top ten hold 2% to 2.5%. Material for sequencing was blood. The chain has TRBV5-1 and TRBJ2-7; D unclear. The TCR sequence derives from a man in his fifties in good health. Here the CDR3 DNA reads TGCGCCAGCAGGTGGCGGAGCGCTCTAGGCTACGAGCAGTACTTC. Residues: CASRWRSALGYEQYF.